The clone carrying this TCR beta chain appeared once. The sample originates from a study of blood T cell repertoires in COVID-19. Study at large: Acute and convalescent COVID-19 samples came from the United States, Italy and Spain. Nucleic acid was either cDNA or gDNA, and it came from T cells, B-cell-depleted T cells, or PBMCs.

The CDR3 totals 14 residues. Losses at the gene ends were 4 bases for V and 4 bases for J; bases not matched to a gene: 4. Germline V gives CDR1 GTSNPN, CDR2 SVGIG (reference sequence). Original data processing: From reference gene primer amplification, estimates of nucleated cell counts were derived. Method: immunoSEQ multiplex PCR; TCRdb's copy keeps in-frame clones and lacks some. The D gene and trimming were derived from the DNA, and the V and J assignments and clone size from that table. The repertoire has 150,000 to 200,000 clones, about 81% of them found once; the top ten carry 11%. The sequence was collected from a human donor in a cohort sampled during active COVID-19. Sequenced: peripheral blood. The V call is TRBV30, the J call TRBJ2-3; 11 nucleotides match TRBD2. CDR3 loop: CAWNSLAGADTQYF. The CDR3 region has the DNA TGTGCCTGGAACTCACTAGCGGGAGCAGATACGCAGTATTTT.